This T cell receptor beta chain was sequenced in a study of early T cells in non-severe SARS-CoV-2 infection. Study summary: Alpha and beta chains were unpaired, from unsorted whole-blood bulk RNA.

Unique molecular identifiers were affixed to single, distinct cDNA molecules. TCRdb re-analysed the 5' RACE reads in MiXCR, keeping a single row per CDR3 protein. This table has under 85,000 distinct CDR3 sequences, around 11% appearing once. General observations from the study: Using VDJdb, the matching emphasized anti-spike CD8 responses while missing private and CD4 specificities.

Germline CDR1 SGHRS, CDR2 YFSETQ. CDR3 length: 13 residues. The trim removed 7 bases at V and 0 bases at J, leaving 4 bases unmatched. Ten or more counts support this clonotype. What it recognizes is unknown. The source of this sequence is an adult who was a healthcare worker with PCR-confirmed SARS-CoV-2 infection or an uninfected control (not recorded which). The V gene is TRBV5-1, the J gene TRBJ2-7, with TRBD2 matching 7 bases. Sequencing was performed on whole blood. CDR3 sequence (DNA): TGCGCCAGCGCGGGGGTAAACTCCTACGAGCAGTACTTC. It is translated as CASAGVNSYEQYF.